This entry lists 21 T cell receptor beta chains sequenced from one sample in a study of T-cell reconstitution after alpha-beta-depleted transplantation in children. During its preparation, the TCRbeta library received unique molecular identifiers. TCRdb independently ran MiXCR on the PCR reads; one entry per CDR3 protein. The table lists about 480,000 distinct CDR3 sequences, about an eighth of them singletons, with under 7% in the top ten. The material was PBMCs from the stem cell graft donor, obtained from the stem cell graft. These receptors all stem from a human donor who donated a stem cell graft to a child with combined immunodeficiency.

The chain links TRBV5-1 to TRBJ1-4; no reliable D call. Trimming took 4 bases from V and 4 from J, leaving 8 bases between them. Germline V CDR1 and CDR2: SGHRS, YFSETQ. The length of the CDR3 is 13 residues. The CDR3 region has the DNA TGCGCCAGCAGCGCGTGGGGTAATGAAAAACTGTTTTTT. Residues: CASSAWGNEKLFF. Full variable domain (missing parts from reference TRBV5-1 and TRBJ1-4): KAGVTQTPRYLIKTRGQQVTLSCSPISGHRSVSWYQQTPGQGLQFLFEYFSETQRNKGNFPGRFSGRQFSNSRSEMNVSTLELGDSALYLCASSAWGNEKLFFGSGTQLSVL.

The CDR3 nucleotides are TGTGCCAGCAGCTTCGGTCCGGGAAGGGCAGGGGAGACCCAGTACTTC. Amino acids: CASSFGPGRAGETQYF. This sequence joins TRBV5-4 and TRBJ2-5, with D perhaps given as TRBD1 or TRBD2 (5 bases each). CDR3 size: 16 residues. Trimming left V 2 bases short and J 5 bases short, with 19 bases between. Germline V gives CDR1 SGHNT, CDR2 YYREEE (reference sequence).

This clonotype was observed once. The chain carries TRBV20-1 and TRBJ2-7; the match to TRBD2 covers 8 bases. This CDR3 spans 15 amino acids. Looked up from germline, CDR1 is DFQATT and CDR2 is SNEGSKA (reference sequence). Trimming took 3 bases from V and 4 from J; bases not matched to a gene: 11. CDR3 DNA: TGCAGTGCTAGGGCCCTGAGTAGCGGGAAATACGAGCAGTACTTC. Its protein product is CSARALSSGKYEQYF.

This clonotype was found a few times. The rearrangement joins TRBV2 to TRBJ2-7; D perhaps matches TRBD1 (5 bases). The V end was cut by 3 bases, the J end by 0 bases, with 15 bases between. Germline CDR1 is SNHLY and CDR2 is FYNNEI. This CDR3 is built from 16 residues. The CDR3 coding sequence is TGTGCCAGCAGTGAGGTCTCGGGCAGGGCCTCCTACGAGCAGTACTTC. This translates into CASSEVSGRASYEQYF.

This rearrangement joins TRBV9 to TRBJ1-2; possible D gene TRBD1, 5 bases. The CDR3 extends over 14 amino acids. Looked up from germline, CDR1 is SGDLS and CDR2 is YYNGEE. Trimming stripped 5 bases from V and 6 bases from J, with 17 bases between. CDR3 DNA sequence: TGTGCCAGCAGGTCGAGTTTAAGGGGCCATGGCTACACCTTC. Its translation is CASRSSLRGHGYTF.

The rearrangement joins TRBV25-1 to TRBJ2-5; unclear D gene. The CDR3 runs to 13 residues. The germline CDR1 and CDR2 sequences are MGHDK and SYGVNS. V dropped 1 base and J dropped 4 bases, with 7 bases sitting between them. The CDR3 loop is CASSESVPETQYF. For the CDR3, the DNA is TGTGCCAGCAGTGAATCCGTCCCAGAGACCCAGTACTTC. The full variable domain, in which reference TRBV25-1 and TRBJ2-5 provide the parts outside the CDR3, is EADIYQTPRYLVIGTGKKITLECSQTMGHDKMYWYQQDPGMELHLIHYSYGVNSTEKGDLSSESTVSRIRTEHFPLTLESARPSHTSQYLCASSESVPETQYFGPGTRLLVL.

The chain joins TRBV11-1 to TRBJ1-1; 11 nucleotides align to TRBD1. Germline CDR1 SGHAT, CDR2 FQDESV (reference sequence). V lost 5 bases to trimming and J lost 7 bases; unmatched junction nucleotides: 15. The CDR3 has 17 amino acids. The CDR3 loop reads CASSPRRYGQGAVEAFF. CDR3 nucleotides: TGTGCCAGCAGCCCACGGAGGTATGGACAGGGGGCCGTTGAAGCTTTCTTT.

This clonotype was seen a handful of times. CDR3 protein: CASSLARAGGGNEQYF. CDR3 bases: TGTGCCAGCAGCTTAGCCCGGGCGGGAGGCGGGAACGAGCAGTACTTC. This rearrangement joins TRBV11-2 to TRBJ2-7; 8 nucleotides line up with TRBD2. In germline, CDR1 is SGHAT, CDR2 FQNNGV. Trimming cost V 1 base and J 5 bases; bases outside gene matches: 10. CDR3 length: 16 residues.

This sequence joins TRBV28 and TRBJ2-4; D perhaps matches TRBD1 (6 bases). V lost 4 bases, J lost 1 base, and 14 bases lay in between. This CDR3 has 16 residues. CDR1 is MDHEN, CDR2 SYDVKM, per germline. CDR3 residues: CASSSYRVEAKNIQYF. The CDR3 nucleotides are TGTGCCAGCAGTTCCTACAGGGTAGAGGCCAAAAACATTCAGTACTTC. Drawing the rest from reference TRBV28 and TRBJ2-4, the complete variable domain is DVKVTQSSRYLVKRTGEKVFLECVQDMDHENMFWYRQDPGLGLRLIYFSYDVKMKEKGDIPEGYSVSREKKERFSLILESASTNQTSMYLCASSSYRVEAKNIQYFGAGTRLSVL.

The V call is TRBV7-3, the J call TRBJ2-1; TRBD2 agrees at 11 bases. Germline V gene sequence: CDR1 SGHTA, CDR2 FQGTGA. J gave up 5 bases and V 5 bases, and 5 bases lay outside the gene matches. The CDR3 consists of 15 residues. This CDR3 reads CASSLSGRGHNEQFF. DNA of the CDR3: TGTGCCAGCAGCCTTAGCGGGAGGGGACACAATGAGCAGTTCTTC.

This clonotype occurred a few times. The V call is TRBV4-3, the J call TRBJ2-3, with TRBD2 as a possible D gene (6 bases). The CDR3 spans 15 residues. The V end lost 0 bases, the J end lost 6 bases, and 13 bases lay between the germline ends. Germline V CDR1 and CDR2: LGHNA, YSLEER. The DNA for the CDR3 is TGCGCCAGCAGCCAAGATGCAGTCGGGGGTGATACGCAGTATTTT. Protein sequence: CASSQDAVGGDTQYF.

The chain uses TRBV3-1 and TRBJ1-5; TRBD1 matches 11 bases. Germline-derived CDR1 and CDR2 are LGHDT and YNNKEL (reference sequence). CDR3 size: 15 residues. Trimming at V came to 4 bases and at J to 6 bases, leaving 5 bases not matched to a gene. CDR3 protein: CASSRGQGAGQPQHF. In DNA, the CDR3 is TGTGCCAGCAGCCGAGGACAGGGGGCCGGTCAGCCCCAGCATTTT.

This clonotype was observed a handful of times. The CDR3 here is CATSDPITGERYNEQFF. In nucleotides, the CDR3 is TGTGCCACCAGTGACCCAATTACTGGTGAAAGGTACAATGAGCAGTTCTTC. This chain links TRBV24-1 with TRBJ2-1; D ambiguous. Germline CDR1 and CDR2: KGHDR and SFDVKD. V shed 4 bases and J shed 4 bases, with 19 bases lying between them. CDR3 length equals 17 residues.

CDR3 nucleotide sequence: TGTGCCAGCAGCAAAGGGACGATTCGAGGGAACACTGAAGCTTTCTTT. It codes for CASSKGTIRGNTEAFF. V is TRBV21-1 and J is TRBJ1-1. TRBV21-1 is flagged as a pseudogene. The CDR3 loop spans 16 amino acids.

This clonotype came up many times. The V call is TRBV4-1, the J call TRBJ2-1; 13 nucleotides align to TRBD2. V lost 3 bases and J lost 3; bases outside the gene matches: 11. CDR1 and CDR2 (germline): MGHRA, YSYEKL. The CDR3 runs to 19 residues. CDR3 DNA: TGCGCCAGCAGCCAGATCGTCGCGGGACTAGCGGGATTCTACAATGAGCAGTTCTTC. Its protein is CASSQIVAGLAGFYNEQFF.

This clonotype was seen many times. The chain has TRBV12-3 or TRBV12-4 and TRBJ1-2; the D is unclear. The ends were cut back, 1 base at V and 1 base at J, with 7 bases in the middle. The CDR3 is 14 amino acids. CDR3 loop: CASSLGGFNYGYTF. The CDR3 DNA follows: TGTGCCAGCAGTTTAGGGGGTTTTAACTATGGCTACACCTTC.

Ten or more counts support this clonotype. A junction end diverges from the germline sequence, so it may reflect a read error. V usage is TRBV5-4 and J usage is TRBJ1-2; tentative D call: TRBD1 (5 bases). Per the germline V gene, CDR1 is SGHNT and CDR2 is YYREEE (reference sequence). The CDR3 has 14 amino acids. Here the CDR3 reads CASSLGGSIYGYPF. CDR3 bases: TGTGCCAGCAGCTTGGGGGGGAGTATCTATGGCTACCCCTTC. Looking up the rest from reference TRBV5-4 and TRBJ1-2 gives the full variable domain: ETGVTQSPTHLIKTRGQQVTLRCSSQSGHNTVSWYQQALGQGPQFIFQYYREEENGRGNFPPRFSGLQFPNYSSELNVNALELDDSALYLCASSLGGSIYGYPFGSGTRLTVV.

Only a few counts were recorded for this clonotype. V is TRBV9 and J is TRBJ1-2; a possible D gene is TRBD1 (5 bases). The CDR3 covers 15 residues. CDR1 SGDLS and CDR2 YYNGEE come from the germline V gene. Trimming removed 0 bases from V and 1 base from J, with 10 bases in between. Here the CDR3 reads CASSVDDSLNYGYTF. In DNA, the CDR3 is TGTGCCAGCAGCGTAGATGACAGCCTTAACTATGGCTACACCTTC. The entire variable domain, with the rest obtained from reference TRBV9 and TRBJ1-2, is as follows: DSGVTQTPKHLITATGQRVTLRCSPRSGDLSVYWYQQSLDQGLQFLIQYYNGEERAKGNILERFSAQQFPDLHSELNLSSLELGDSALYFCASSVDDSLNYGYTFGSGTRLTVV.

There are many counts of this clonotype. The J gene is TRBJ2-1, the V gene TRBV20-1, with 9 bases aligning to TRBD2. This CDR3 is built from 17 residues. The V gene's germline CDR1 is DFQATT and CDR2 SNEGSKA (reference sequence). The J segment lost 6 bases and the V segment lost 3 bases, leaving 15 bases of the junction unmatched. CDR3 nucleotides: TGCAGTGCTAGTGTAGCGGGGGCAACAATGTACGGCAATGAGCAGTTCTTC. Its protein is CSASVAGATMYGNEQFF.

This clonotype was counted only a few times. The genes are TRBV28 and TRBJ2-5; a possible D gene is TRBD1 (5 bases). Germline CDR1 is MDHEN and CDR2 is SYDVKM. With 1 base removed from V and 1 base from J, the gap between germline ends came to 13 bases. The CDR3 contains 16 residues. The CDR3 DNA follows: TGTGCCAGCAGTTTATTGGACAATTGGGGCCAAGAGACCCAGTACTTC. Translated, it gives CASSLLDNWGQETQYF.

V and J are TRBV12-3 or TRBV12-4 and TRBJ2-7, with D possibly being TRBD1 or TRBD2 (5 bases each). The CDR3 is 15 residues long. Trimming shortened V by 4 bases and J by 7 bases, and 20 bases separated the two germline ends. The CDR3 nucleotides read TGTGCCAGCAGTTCCCGTTTATGGGGGTCGGGAGAGCAGTACTTC. This sequence encodes CASSSRLWGSGEQYF.